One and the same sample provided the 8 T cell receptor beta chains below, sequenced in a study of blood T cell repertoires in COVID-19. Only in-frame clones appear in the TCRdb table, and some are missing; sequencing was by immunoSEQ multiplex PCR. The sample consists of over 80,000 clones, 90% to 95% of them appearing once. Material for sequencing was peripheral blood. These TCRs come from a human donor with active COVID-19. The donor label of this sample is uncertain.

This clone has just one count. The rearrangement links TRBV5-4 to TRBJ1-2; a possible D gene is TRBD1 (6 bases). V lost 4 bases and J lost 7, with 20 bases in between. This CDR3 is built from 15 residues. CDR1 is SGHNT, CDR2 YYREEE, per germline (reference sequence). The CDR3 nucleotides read TGTGCCAGCAGCGCCGGTGCGGGGGGGCTCACTGGCTACACCTTC. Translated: CASSAGAGGLTGYTF.

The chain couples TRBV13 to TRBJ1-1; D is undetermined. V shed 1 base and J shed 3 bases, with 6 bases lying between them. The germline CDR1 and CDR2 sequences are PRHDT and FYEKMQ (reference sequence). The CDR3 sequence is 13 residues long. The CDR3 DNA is TGTGCCAGCAGCTTAGCCACTTACACTGAAGCTTTCTTT. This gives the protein CASSLATYTEAFF. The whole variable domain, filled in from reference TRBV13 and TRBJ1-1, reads AAGVIQSPRHLIKEKRETATLKCYPIPRHDTVYWYQQGPGQDPQFLISFYEKMQSDKGSIPDRFSAQQFSDYHSELNMSSLELGDSALYFCASSLATYTEAFFGQGTRLTVV.

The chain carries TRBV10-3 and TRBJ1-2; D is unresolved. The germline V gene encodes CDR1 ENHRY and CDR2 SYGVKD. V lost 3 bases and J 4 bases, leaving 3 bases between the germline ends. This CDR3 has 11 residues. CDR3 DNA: TGTGCCATCAGTGACTCCTATGGCTACACCTTC. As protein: CAISDSYGYTF.

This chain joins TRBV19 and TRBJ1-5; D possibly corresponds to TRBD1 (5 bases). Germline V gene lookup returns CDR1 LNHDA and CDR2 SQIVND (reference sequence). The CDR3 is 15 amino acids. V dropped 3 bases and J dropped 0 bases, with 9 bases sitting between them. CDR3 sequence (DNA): TGTGCCAGTAGTATTGCCAGGGATAGCAATCAGCCCCAGCATTTT. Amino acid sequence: CASSIARDSNQPQHF.

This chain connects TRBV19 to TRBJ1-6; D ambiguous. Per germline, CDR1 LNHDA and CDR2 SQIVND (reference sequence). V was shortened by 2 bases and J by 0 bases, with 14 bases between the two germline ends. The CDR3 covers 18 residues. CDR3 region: CASSIRRPLSSYNSPLHF. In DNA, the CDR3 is TGTGCCAGTAGTATACGCAGGCCTCTTAGCTCCTATAATTCACCCCTCCACTTT.

The CDR3: CASSLAQNSPLHF. In nucleotides, the CDR3 is TGTGCCAGCAGCTTAGCGCAGAATTCACCCCTCCACTTT. The chain combines TRBV7-9 with TRBJ1-6; no reliable D call. This CDR3 spans 13 amino acids. V gave up 0 bases and J gave up 7 bases, with 4 bases separating them. Germline lookup yields CDR1 SEHNR and CDR2 FQNEAQ (reference sequence).

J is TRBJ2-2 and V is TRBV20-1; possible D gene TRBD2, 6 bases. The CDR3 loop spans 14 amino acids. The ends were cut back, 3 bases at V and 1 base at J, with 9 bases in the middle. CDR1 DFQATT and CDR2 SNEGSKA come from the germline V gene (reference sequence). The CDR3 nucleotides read TGCAGTGCTAGTGTGCGGGGGAACACCGGGGAGCTGTTTTTT. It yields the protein CSASVRGNTGELFF.

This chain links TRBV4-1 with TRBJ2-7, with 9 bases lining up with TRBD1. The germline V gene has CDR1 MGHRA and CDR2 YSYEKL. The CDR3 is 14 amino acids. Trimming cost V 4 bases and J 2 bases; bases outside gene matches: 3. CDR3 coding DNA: TGCGCCAGCAGCCCGGGACAGGGCGCCTACGAGCAGTACTTC. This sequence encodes CASSPGQGAYEQYF.